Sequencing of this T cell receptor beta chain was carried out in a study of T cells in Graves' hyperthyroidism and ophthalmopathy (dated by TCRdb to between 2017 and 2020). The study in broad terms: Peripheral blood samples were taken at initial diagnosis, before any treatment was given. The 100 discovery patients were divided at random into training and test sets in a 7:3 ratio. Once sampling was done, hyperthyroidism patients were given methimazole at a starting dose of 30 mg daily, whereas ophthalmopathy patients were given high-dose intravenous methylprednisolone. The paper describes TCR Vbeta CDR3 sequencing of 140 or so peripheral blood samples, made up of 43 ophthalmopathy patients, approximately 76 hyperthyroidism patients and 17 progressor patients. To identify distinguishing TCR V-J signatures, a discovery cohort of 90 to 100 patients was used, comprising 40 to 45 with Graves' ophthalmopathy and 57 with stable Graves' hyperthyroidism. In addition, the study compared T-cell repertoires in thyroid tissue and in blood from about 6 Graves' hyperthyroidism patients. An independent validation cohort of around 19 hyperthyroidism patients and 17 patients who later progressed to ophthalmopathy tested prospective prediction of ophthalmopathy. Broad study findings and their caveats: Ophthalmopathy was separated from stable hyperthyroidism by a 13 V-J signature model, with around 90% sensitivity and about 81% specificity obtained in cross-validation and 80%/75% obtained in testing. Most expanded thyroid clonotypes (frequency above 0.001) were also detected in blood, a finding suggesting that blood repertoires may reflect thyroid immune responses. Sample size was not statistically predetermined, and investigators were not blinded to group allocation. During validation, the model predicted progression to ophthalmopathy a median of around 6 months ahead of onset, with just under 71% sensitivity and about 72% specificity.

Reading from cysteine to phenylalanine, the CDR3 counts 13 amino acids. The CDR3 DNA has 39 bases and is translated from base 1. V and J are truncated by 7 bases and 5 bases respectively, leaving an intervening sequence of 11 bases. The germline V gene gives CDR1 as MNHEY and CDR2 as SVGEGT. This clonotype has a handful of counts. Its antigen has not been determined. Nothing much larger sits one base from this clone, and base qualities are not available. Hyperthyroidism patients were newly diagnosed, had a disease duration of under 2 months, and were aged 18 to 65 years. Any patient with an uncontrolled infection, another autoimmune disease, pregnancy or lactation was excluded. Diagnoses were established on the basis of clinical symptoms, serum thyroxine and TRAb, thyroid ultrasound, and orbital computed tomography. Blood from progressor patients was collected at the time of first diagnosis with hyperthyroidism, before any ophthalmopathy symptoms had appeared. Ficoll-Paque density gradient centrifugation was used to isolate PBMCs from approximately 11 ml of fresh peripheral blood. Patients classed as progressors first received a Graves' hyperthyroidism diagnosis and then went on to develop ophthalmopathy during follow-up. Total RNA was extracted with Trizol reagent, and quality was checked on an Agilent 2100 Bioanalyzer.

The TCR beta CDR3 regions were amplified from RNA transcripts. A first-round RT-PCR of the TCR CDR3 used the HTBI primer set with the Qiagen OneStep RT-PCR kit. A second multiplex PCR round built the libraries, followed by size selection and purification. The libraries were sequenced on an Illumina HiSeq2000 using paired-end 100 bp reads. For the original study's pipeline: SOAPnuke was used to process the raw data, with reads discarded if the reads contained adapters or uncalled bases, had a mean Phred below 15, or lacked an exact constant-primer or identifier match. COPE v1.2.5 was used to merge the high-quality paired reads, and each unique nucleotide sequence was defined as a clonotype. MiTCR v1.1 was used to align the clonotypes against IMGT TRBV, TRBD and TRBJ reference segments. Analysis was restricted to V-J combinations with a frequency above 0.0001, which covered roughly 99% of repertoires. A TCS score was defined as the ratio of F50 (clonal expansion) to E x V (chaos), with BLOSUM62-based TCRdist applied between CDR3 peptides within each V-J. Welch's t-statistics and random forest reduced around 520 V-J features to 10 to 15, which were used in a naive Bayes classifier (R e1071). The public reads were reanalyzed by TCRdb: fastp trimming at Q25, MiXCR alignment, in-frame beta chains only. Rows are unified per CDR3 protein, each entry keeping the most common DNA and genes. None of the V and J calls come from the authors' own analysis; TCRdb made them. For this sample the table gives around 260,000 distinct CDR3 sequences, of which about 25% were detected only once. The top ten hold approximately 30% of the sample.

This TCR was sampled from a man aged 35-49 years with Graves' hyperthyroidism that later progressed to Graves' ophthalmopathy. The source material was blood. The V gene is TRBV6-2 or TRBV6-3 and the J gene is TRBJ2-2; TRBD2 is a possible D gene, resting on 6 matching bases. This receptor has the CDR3 CASTWRGTGELFF. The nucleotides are TGTGCCAGCACCTGGAGGGGAACCGGGGAGCTGTTTTTT.